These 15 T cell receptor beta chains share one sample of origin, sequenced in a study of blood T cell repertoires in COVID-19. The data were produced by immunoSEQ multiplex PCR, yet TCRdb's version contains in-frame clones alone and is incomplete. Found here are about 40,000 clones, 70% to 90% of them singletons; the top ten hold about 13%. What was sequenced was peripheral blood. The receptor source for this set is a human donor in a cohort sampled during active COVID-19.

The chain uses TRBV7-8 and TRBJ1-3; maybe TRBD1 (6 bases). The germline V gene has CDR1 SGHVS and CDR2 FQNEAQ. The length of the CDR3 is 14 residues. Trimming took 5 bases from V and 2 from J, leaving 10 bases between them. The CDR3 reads CASSLGTTGNTIYF. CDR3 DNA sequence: TGTGCCAGCAGCCTTGGGACAACTGGAAACACCATATATTTT.

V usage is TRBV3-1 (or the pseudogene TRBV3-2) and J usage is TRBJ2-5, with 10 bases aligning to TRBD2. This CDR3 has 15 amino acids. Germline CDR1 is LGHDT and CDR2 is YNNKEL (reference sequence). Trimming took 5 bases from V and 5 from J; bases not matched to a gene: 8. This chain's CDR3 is CASSTRAGGRETQYF. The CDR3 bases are TGTGCCAGCAGCACTAGAGCGGGGGGGCGTGAGACCCAGTACTTC.

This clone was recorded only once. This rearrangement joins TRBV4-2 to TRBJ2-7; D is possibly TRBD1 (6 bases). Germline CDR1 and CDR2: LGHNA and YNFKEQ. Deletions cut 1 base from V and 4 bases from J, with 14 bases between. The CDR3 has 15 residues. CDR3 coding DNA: TGTGCCAGCAGCCAAGCACAGGGCGTGGAGTACGAGCAGTACTTC. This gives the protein CASSQAQGVEYEQYF.

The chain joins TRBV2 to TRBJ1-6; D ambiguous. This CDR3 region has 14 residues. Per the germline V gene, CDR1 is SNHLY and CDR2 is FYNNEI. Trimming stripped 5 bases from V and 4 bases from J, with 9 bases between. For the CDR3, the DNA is TGTGCCAGCAGTCCGGGAGGGTATAATTCACCCCTCCACTTT. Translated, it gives CASSPGGYNSPLHF.

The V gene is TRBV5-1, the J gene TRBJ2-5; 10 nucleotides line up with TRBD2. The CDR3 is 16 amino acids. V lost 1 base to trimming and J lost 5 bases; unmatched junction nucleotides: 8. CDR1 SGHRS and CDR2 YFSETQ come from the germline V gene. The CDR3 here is CASSLQLLAGRETQYF. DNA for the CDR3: TGCGCCAGCAGCTTGCAACTACTAGCGGGGAGGGAGACCCAGTACTTC.

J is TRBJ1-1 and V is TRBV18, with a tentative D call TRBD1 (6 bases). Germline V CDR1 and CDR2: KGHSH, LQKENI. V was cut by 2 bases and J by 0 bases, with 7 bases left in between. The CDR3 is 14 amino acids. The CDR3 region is CASSPGGLNTEAFF. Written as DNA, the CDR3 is TGTGCCAGCTCACCAGGGGGCTTGAACACTGAAGCTTTCTTT.

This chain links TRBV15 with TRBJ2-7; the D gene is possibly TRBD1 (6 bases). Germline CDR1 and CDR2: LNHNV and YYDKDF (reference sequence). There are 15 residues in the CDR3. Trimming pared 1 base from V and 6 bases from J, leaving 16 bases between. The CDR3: CATSRGQVSGGEQYF. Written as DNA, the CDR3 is TGTGCCACCAGCAGAGGACAGGTCAGCGGCGGCGAGCAGTACTTC.

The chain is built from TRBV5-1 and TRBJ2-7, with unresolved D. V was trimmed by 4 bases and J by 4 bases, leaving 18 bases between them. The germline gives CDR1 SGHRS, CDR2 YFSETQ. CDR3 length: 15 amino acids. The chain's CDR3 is CASSAYSTPLYEQYF. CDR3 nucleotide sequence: TGCGCCAGCAGCGCATATTCAACTCCATTATACGAGCAGTACTTC.

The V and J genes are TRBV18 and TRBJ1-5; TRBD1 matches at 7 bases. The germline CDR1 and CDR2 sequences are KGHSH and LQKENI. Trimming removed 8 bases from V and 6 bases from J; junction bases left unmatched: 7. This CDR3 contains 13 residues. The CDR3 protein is CASKGGDGQPQHF. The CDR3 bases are TGTGCCAGCAAAGGGGGCGACGGTCAGCCCCAGCATTTT.

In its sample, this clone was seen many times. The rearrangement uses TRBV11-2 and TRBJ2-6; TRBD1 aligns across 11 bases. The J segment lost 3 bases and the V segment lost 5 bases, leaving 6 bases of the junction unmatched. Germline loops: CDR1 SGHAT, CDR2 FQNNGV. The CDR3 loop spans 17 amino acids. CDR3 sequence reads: CASSRRTGGFGANVLTF. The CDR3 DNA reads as TGTGCCAGCAGCCGCCGGACAGGGGGCTTTGGGGCCAACGTCCTGACTTTC.

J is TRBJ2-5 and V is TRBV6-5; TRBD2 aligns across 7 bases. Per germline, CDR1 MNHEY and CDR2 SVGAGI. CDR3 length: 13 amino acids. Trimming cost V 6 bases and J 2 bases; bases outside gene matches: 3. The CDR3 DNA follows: TGTGCCAGCAGACCCGGGGGGCAAGAGACCCAGTACTTC. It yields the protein CASRPGGQETQYF.

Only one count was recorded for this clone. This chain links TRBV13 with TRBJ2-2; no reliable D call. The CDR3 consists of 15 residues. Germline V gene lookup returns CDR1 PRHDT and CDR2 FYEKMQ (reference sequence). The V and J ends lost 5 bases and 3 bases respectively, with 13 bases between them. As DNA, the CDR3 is TGTGCCAGCAGCACCCCGCCGAGAGACACCGGGGAGCTGTTTTTT. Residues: CASSTPPRDTGELFF.

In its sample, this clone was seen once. Written as DNA, the CDR3 is TGTGCCAGCAGGGTCCCAGGGGGCGGGGGCTATGAGCAGTTCTTC. Translated, it gives CASRVPGGGGYEQFF. This chain joins TRBV6-5 and TRBJ2-1, with TRBD1 as a possible D gene (8 bases). CDR1 is MNHEY and CDR2 is SVGAGI in the germline V gene. V was cut by 6 bases and J by 8 bases, with 20 bases left in between. This CDR3 region has 15 residues.

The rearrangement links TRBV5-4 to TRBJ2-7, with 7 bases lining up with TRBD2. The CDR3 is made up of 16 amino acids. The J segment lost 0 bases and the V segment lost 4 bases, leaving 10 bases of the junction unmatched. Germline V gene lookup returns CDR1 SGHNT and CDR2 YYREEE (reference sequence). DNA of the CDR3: TGTGCCAGCAGCCGGCGGCTAGCGGAAAGCTCCTACGAGCAGTACTTC. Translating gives CASSRRLAESSYEQYF. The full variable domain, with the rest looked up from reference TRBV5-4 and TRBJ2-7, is ETGVTQSPTHLIKTRGQQVTLRCSSQSGHNTVSWYQQALGQGPQFIFQYYREEENGRGNFPPRFSGLQFPNYSSELNVNALELDDSALYLCASSRRLAESSYEQYFGPGTRLTVT.

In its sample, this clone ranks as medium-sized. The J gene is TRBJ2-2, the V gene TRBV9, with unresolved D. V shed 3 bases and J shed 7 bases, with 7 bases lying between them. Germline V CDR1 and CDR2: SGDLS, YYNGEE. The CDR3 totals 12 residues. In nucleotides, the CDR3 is TGTGCCAGCAGCGGCCCGGTCGGGGAGCTGTTTTTT. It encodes CASSGPVGELFF.